The sequence of this T cell receptor beta chain was determined in a study of human T cells and chemical hapten exposure. TCRdb re-analysed the RACE reads in MiXCR, keeping a single row per CDR3 protein. The sample yields some 400,000 distinct CDR3 sequences, roughly 4.6% seen once. This clonotype was counted only a few times. The time point was: pre-sensitization, week 0. Treatment noted: therapeutic diphenylcyclopropenone sensitization with weekly scalp DPC. The CDR3 loop spans 15 amino acids. J was trimmed by 7 bases and V by 2 bases; bases with no gene match: 3. From germline, CDR1 is SEHNR and CDR2 FQNEAQ (reference sequence).

V gene TRBV7-9 combines with J gene TRBJ2-7; 15 bases map to TRBD2. This TCR was recovered from a woman aged 45-65 years with alopecia areata. Some clones in this sample may be carry-over from other donors' samples. This specimen consisted of whole blood, obtained in connection with sensitization to the hapten diphenylcyclopropenone (DPC). CDR3 amino acids: CASSLPGTSGREQYF. CDR3 bases: TGTGCCAGCAGCTTACCAGGGACTAGCGGGAGGGAGCAGTACTTC.